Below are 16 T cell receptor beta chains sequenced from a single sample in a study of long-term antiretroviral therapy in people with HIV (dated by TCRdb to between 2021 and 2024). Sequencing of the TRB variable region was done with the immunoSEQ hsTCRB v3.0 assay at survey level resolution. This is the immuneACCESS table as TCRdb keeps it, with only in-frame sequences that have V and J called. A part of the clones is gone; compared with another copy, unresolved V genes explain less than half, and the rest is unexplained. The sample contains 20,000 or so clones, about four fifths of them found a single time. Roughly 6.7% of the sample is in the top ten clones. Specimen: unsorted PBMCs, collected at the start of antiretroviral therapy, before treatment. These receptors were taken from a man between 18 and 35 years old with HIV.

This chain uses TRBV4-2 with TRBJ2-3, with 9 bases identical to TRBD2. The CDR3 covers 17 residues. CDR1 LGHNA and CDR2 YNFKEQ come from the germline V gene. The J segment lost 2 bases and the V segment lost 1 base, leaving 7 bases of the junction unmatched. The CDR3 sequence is CASSQGPGLAPTDTQYF. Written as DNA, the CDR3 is TGTGCCAGCAGCCAAGGACCGGGACTAGCCCCCACAGATACGCAGTATTTT.

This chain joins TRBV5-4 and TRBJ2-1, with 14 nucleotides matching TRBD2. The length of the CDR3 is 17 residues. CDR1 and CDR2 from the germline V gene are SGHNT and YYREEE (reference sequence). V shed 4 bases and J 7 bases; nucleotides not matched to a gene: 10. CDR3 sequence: CASSVGTSGSIGNEQFF. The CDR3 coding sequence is TGTGCCAGCAGCGTTGGGACTAGCGGGAGTATTGGTAATGAGCAGTTCTTC.

The CDR3 DNA is TGTGCCAGCAGCTTGCGGCGTTCTAGCACAGATACGCAGTATTTT. As protein: CASSLRRSSTDTQYF. The J gene is TRBJ2-3, the V gene TRBV5-6; D unclear. Trimming left V 1 base short and J 0 bases short, with 9 bases between. Germline V gene lookup returns CDR1 SGHDT and CDR2 YYEEEE. The CDR3 consists of 15 residues.

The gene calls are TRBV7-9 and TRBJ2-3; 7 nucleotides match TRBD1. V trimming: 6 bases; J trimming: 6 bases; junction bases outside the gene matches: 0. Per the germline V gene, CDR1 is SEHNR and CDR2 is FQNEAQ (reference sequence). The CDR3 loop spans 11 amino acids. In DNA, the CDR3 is TGTGCCAGCAGACAGGGGGATACGCAGTATTTT. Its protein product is CASRQGDTQYF.

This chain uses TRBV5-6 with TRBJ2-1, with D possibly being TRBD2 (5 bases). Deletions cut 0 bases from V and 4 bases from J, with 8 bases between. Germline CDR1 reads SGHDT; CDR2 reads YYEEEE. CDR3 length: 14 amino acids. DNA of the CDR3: TGTGCCAGCAGCTTGGATCAGCGGTACAATGAGCAGTTCTTC. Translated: CASSLDQRYNEQFF.

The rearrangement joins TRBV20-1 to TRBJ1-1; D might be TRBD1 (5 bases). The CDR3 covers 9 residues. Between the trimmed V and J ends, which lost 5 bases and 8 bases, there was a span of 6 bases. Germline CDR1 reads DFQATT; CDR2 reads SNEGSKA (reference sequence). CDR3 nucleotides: TGCAGTGCTCCAGGGGAAGCTTTCTTT. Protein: CSAPGEAFF.

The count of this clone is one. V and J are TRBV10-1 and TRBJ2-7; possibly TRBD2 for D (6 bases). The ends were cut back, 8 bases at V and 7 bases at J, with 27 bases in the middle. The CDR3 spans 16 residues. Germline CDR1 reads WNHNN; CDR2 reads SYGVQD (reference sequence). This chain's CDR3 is CASPWTKRRGFLEQYF. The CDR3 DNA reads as TGCGCCAGCCCCTGGACGAAGAGGAGGGGATTCCTAGAGCAGTACTTC.

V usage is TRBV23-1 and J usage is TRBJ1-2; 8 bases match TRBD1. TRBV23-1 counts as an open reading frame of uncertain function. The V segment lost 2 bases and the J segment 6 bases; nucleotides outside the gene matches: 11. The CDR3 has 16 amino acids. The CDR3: CASSQPSGTGINGYTF. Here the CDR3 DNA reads TGCGCCAGCAGTCAACCCTCCGGGACAGGAATCAATGGCTACACCTTC.

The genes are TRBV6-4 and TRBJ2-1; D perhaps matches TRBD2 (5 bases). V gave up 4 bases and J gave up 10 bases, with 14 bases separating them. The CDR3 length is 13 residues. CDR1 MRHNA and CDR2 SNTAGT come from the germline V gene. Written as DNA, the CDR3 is TGTGCCAGCAGTGCGGGATTCACTGGCGAGCAGTTCTTC. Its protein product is CASSAGFTGEQFF.

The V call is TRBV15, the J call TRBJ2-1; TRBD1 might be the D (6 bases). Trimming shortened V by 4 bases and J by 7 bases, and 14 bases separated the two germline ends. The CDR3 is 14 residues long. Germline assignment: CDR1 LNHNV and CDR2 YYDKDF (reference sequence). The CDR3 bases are TGTGCCACCAGCATTGGGGGCGAGGGGAATGAGCAGTTCTTC. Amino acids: CATSIGGEGNEQFF.

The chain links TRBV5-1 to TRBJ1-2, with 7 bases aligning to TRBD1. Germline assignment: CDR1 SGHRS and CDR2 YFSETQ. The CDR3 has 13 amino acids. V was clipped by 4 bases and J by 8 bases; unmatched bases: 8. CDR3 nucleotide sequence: TGCGCCAGCAGCCCAGACAGGGTGGGCGGCTACACCTTC. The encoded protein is CASSPDRVGGYTF.

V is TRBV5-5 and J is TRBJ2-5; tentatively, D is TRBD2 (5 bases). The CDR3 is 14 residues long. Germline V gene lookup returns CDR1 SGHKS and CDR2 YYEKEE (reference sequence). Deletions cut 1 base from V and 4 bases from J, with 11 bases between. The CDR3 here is CASSLSAGGETQYF. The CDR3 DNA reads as TGTGCCAGCAGCTTGTCGGCAGGAGGAGAGACCCAGTACTTC.

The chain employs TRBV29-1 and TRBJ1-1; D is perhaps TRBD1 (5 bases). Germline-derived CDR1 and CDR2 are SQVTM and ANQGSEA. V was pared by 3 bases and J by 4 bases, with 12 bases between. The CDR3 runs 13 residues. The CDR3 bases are TGCAGCGTTGATCGGGGGTTTGGCACTGAAGCTTTCTTT. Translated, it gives CSVDRGFGTEAFF.

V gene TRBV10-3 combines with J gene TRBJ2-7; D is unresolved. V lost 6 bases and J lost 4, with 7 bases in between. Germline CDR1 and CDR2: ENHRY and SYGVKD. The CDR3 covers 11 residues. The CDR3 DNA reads TGTGCCATCAGCAGCCAATACGAGCAGTACTTC. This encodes CAISSQYEQYF.

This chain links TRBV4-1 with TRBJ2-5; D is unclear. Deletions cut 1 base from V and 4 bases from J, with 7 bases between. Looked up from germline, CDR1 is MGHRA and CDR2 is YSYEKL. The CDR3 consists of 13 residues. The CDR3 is CASSQVKGETQYF. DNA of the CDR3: TGCGCCAGCAGCCAAGTGAAGGGAGAGACCCAGTACTTC.

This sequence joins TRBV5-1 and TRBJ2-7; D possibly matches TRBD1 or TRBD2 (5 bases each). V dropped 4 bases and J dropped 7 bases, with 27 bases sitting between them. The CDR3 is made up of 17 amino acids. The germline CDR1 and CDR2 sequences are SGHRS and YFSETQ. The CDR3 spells CASSPSLSGTTRGEQYF. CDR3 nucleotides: TGCGCCAGCAGCCCGTCGCTGTCGGGGACCACACGGGGAGAGCAGTACTTC.